This TCR beta chain was sequenced for a study of T cells expressing NK-cell markers. CDR1 is KGHDR and CDR2 is SFDVKD in the germline V gene. This CDR3 region has 15 residues. TCRdb re-called the 5' RACE reads; one entry per CDR3 protein, DNA not given. This table holds over 350,000 distinct CDR3 sequences. The chain links TRBV24-1 to TRBJ2-1; the D gene TCRdb calls, TRBD2, cannot be checked with no DNA. This clonotype originated in a woman aged 45-65 years in good health. The sample taken for sequencing was blood T cells: a sorted CD56 or NKG2C T cell subset, CD4+ or CD8+ T cells, or bulk PBMC T cells (not recorded which). CDR3 sequence: CATSEGLATYNEQFF.